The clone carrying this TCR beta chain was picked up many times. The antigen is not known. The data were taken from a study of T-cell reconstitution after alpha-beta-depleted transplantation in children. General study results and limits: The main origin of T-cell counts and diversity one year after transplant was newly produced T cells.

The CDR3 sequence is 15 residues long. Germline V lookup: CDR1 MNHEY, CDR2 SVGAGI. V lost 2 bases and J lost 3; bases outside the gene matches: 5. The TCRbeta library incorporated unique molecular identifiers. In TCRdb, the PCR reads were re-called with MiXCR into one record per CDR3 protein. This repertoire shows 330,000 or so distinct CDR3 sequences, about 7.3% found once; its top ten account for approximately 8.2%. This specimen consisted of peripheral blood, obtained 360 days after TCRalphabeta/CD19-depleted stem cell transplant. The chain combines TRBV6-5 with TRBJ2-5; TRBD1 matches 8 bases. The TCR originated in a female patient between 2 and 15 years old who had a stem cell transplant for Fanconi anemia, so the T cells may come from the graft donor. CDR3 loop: CASSYGWDRKETQYF. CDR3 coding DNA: TGTGCCAGCAGTTACGGGTGGGACAGGAAAGAGACCCAGTACTTC.